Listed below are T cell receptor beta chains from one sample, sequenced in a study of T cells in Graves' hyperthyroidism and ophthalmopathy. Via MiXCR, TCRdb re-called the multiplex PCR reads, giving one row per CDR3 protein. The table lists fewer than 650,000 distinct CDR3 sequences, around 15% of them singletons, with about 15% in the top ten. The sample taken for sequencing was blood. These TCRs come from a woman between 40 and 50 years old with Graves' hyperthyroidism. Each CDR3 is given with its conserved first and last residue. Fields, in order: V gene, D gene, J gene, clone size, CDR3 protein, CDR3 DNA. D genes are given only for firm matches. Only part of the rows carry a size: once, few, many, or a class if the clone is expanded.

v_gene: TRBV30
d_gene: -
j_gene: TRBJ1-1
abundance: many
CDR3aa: CASVSTGWTEAFF
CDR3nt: TGTGCCTCGGTTTCGACAGGCTGGACTGAAGCTTTCTTT

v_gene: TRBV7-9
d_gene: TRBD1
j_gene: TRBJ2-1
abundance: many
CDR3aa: CASSPTGGRGNEQFF
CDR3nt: TGTGCCAGCAGCCCCACAGGGGGCCGAGGGAATGAGCAGTTCTTC

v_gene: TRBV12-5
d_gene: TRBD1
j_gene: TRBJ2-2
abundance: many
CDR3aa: CASGFYTGQGSATGELFF
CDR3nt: TGTGCTAGTGGTTTTTACACAGGACAGGGGTCGGCCACCGGGGAGCTGTTTTTT

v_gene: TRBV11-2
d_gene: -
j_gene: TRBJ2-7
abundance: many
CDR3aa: CASSLQGLGSYEQYF
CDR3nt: TGTGCCAGCAGCTTACAGGGTTTAGGTTCCTACGAGCAGTACTTC

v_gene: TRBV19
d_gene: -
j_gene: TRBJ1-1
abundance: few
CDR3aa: CASSIDGSSANTEAFF
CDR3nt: TGTGCCAGTAGTATAGATGGGTCATCTGCGAACACTGAAGCTTTCTTT

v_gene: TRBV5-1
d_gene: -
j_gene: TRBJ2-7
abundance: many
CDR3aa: CASSSNPGAIIYEQYF
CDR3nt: TGCGCCAGCAGCTCAAACCCAGGGGCTATCATCTACGAGCAGTACTTC

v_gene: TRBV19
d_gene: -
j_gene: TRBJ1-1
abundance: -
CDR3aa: CASSTQGGSTEAFF
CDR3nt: TGTGCCAGTAGTACACAGGGTGGAAGCACTGAAGCTTTCTTT

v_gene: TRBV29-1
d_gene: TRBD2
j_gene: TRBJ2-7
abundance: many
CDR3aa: CSARAGGVYEQYF
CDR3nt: TGCAGCGCCCGAGCGGGAGGGGTCTACGAGCAGTACTTC

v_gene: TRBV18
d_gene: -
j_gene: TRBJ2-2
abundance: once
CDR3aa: CASSPPSRANTGELFF
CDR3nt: TGTGCCAGCTCACCACCAAGCAGGGCGAACACCGGGGAGCTGTTTTTT

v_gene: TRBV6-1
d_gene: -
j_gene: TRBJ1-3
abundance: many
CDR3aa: CASRDRGGNTIYF
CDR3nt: TGTGCCAGCAGGGACCGCGGCGGAAACACCATATATTTT